The text below deals with one TCR beta chain. No antigen is known for it. The junction had 5 bases not matched to a gene; V was cut back by 5 bases and J by 4 bases. CDR1 is DFQATT, CDR2 SNEGSKA, per germline (reference sequence). This CDR3 region has 15 residues. These data come from a study of regulatory T cells in long-lasting Graves disease. Study observations and caveats: Possibly, accuracy suffered from the small sample size. Patients whose Graves' disease persisted exhibited lower TCR diversity than those newly diagnosed. Persistent disease was associated with favored TRBV28 usage and with favored use of TRBJ1-2 and TRBJ2-5.

Investigators prepared the TCR beta libraries by applying iRepertoire HTBI primers and Arm-PCR of CDR3 regions. Using its own MiXCR run on the multiplex PCR reads, TCRdb lists one record per CDR3 protein. The repertoire holds some 340,000 distinct CDR3 sequences, with 12% as singletons. The time point: newly diagnosed GD, antithyroid drugs for less than 3 months. RNA from PBMCs was the source of the TCR library. This sample also belongs to another study, concerning T cells in Graves' hyperthyroidism and ophthalmopathy. That report adds: The TCR CDR3 was amplified in a first-round RT-PCR using the HTBI primer set.

V is TRBV20-1 and J is TRBJ1-6, with 10 positions matching TRBD1. Specimen: peripheral blood mononuclear cells (PBMCs), collected at new diagnosis, from a patient treated with antithyroid drugs. This TCR came from a woman younger than 30 with Graves disease. CDR3 region: CSASGTGVYNSPLHF. In nucleotides, the CDR3 is TGCAGTGCTTCCGGGACAGGGGTTTATAATTCACCCCTCCACTTT.